Given below is one T cell receptor (beta chain) in context. The antigen remains undetermined. This specimen comes from a study of cytomegalovirus exposure and HLA in healthy donors. Primers for the PCR totalled 60 Vbeta and 13 Jbeta. Produced via immunoSEQ multiplex PCR; TCRdb's table is partial and in-frame only. The sample lists around 150,000 clones, around two thirds occurring once. V was shortened by 4 bases and J by 3 bases, with 16 bases between the two germline ends. The CDR3 has 15 amino acids. Germline V gene data show CDR1 as SGDLS and CDR2 as YYNGEE. Findings and limits, study-wide: In a later analysis, TCR beta V- and J-gene trimming showed a link to a missense DCLRE1C variant. What TCR beta sequences reportedly achieved was accurate prediction of HLA-A and HLA-B alleles in most subjects.

Specimen: PBMCs. The J gene is TRBJ1-2, the V gene TRBV9, with a tentative D call TRBD1 (6 bases). This TCR was recovered from a man aged 50 or older in good health and CMV-seronegative. Here the CDR3 reads CASSPRAGVDYGYTF. CDR3 DNA sequence: TGTGCCAGCAGCCCCCGTGCAGGGGTGGACTATGGCTACACCTTC.